The 27 T cell receptor beta chains in this list originate from one sample, sequenced in a study of early T cells in non-severe SARS-CoV-2 infection. TCRdb analysed the 5' RACE reads with MiXCR anew, one entry per CDR3 protein. The repertoire holds 55,000 to 75,000 distinct CDR3 sequences, roughly an eighth seen once, with about 1.7% in the top ten. The sequencing input was whole blood. The receptors originated from an adult who was a healthcare worker with PCR-confirmed SARS-CoV-2 infection or an uninfected control (not recorded which).

The V and J genes are TRBV6-5 and TRBJ1-1, with TRBD1 matching over 9 bases. The germline V gene encodes CDR1 MNHEY and CDR2 SVGAGI. Germline trimming cut 6 bases from V and 4 bases from J; bases unmatched to any gene: 6. This CDR3 contains 14 residues. The CDR3 bases are TGTGCCAGCAGGAAACAGGGGGCATCCACTGAAGCTTTCTTT. It encodes CASRKQGASTEAFF.

This clonotype was picked up many times. This chain uses TRBV5-8 with TRBJ2-3, with TRBD1 identical over 7 bases. V lost 4 bases to trimming and J lost 7 bases; unmatched junction nucleotides: 6. There are 13 residues in the CDR3. Germline lookup yields CDR1 SGHTS and CDR2 YDEGEE. The CDR3: CASSRRQGYTQYF. CDR3 nucleotide sequence: TGTGCCAGCAGCCGAAGACAGGGCTATACGCAGTATTTT. The entire variable domain, with the rest obtained from reference TRBV5-8 and TRBJ2-3, is as follows: EAGVTQSPTHLIKTRGQQATLRCSPISGHTSVYWYQQALGLGLQFLLWYDEGEERNRGNFPPRFSGRQFPNYSSELNVNALELEDSALYLCASSRRQGYTQYFGPGTRLTVL.

This clonotype has a handful of counts. The chain joins TRBV7-6 to TRBJ2-7; D is perhaps TRBD2 (6 bases). This CDR3 has 14 residues. V dropped 1 base and J dropped 6 bases, with 13 bases sitting between them. Looked up from germline, CDR1 is SGHVS and CDR2 is FNYEAQ. The CDR3 sequence is CASSLGGMGGEQYF. The CDR3 DNA reads TGTGCCAGCAGCTTAGGAGGGATGGGGGGCGAGCAGTACTTC. The variable domain in full, completed from reference TRBV7-6 and TRBJ2-7, reads GAGVSQSPRYKVTKRGQDVALRCDPISGHVSLYWYRQALGQGPEFLTYFNYEAQQDKSGLPNDRFSAERPEGSISTLTIQRTEQRDSAMYRCASSLGGMGGEQYFGPGTRLTVT.

This chain connects TRBV7-2 to TRBJ1-6, with D maybe TRBD1 (5 bases). Between the trimmed V and J ends, which lost 4 bases and 7 bases, there was a span of 11 bases. The germline V gene encodes CDR1 SGHTA and CDR2 FQGNSA. The CDR3 extends over 14 amino acids. CDR3 bases: TGTGCCAGCAGCTCCGGGACCCCAAATTCACCCCTCCACTTT. It translates to CASSSGTPNSPLHF.

This clonotype turned up a few times. The chain couples TRBV6-5 to TRBJ2-5, with TRBD1 matching over 7 bases. The CDR3 loop spans 19 amino acids. CDR1 MNHEY and CDR2 SVGAGI come from the germline V gene. J lost 2 bases, V lost 7 bases, and 22 bases had no gene match. The CDR3 DNA is TGTGCCAGCAACCATATGGGGCTACGACAGGGCGGAAGGCAAGAGACCCAGTACTTC. Translation: CASNHMGLRQGGRQETQYF.

The sample holds many counts of this clonotype. The chain couples TRBV12-5 to TRBJ1-1, with D perhaps TRBD1 (6 bases). V was trimmed by 2 bases and J by 0 bases, leaving 19 bases between them. The CDR3 totals 18 residues. Germline lookup yields CDR1 LGHNT and CDR2 FRNRAP. The CDR3 DNA is TGTGCTAGTGGTTTGATCCCGCCGGGGGCAAGAATGAACACTGAAGCTTTCTTT. It codes for CASGLIPPGARMNTEAFF.

This rearrangement joins TRBV7-9 to TRBJ2-1; D possibly corresponds to TRBD1 (6 bases). Trimming took off 3 bases at V and 9 bases at J, with 9 bases between the two ends. The CDR3 has 12 amino acids. CDR1 SEHNR and CDR2 FQNEAQ come from the germline V gene (reference sequence). The CDR3 is CASSLTGLEQFF. CDR3 DNA: TGTGCCAGCAGCTTGACAGGTCTTGAGCAGTTCTTC.

This clonotype has just a few counts. The chain combines TRBV6-1 with TRBJ2-7, with TRBD1 identical over 8 bases. The CDR3 is 15 residues long. Trimming took 4 bases from V and 0 from J; bases not matched to a gene: 5. CDR1 is MNHNS and CDR2 is SASEGT in the germline V gene. The CDR3, as DNA: TGTGCCAGCAGTGTGAGTCAGGGGGCCTCCTACGAGCAGTACTTC. This codes for CASSVSQGASYEQYF.

The V and J genes are TRBV6-2 or TRBV6-3 and TRBJ2-7; D may be TRBD2 (6 bases). V lost 10 bases to trimming and J lost 1 base, with 14 bases between them. The CDR3 has 13 amino acids. The V gene's germline CDR1 is MNHEY and CDR2 SVGEGT. The CDR3 DNA reads as TGTGCCACGGGACTGGGCCGTTCCTACGAGCAGTACTTC. This gives the protein CATGLGRSYEQYF.

The chain couples TRBV12-3 or TRBV12-4 to TRBJ1-1, with 9 bases that match TRBD1. The CDR3 has 12 residues. With 4 bases clipped from V and 6 bases from J, the junction kept 0 bases outside the gene matches. This chain's CDR3 is CASSWTGAEAFF. The CDR3 DNA follows: TGTGCCAGCAGTTGGACAGGGGCTGAAGCTTTCTTT.

In its sample, this clonotype was seen a few times. The chain has TRBV7-3 and TRBJ2-1, with D possibly being TRBD1 (5 bases). The CDR3 covers 15 residues. The V end was cut by 1 base, the J end by 12 bases, with 19 bases between. Germline V gives CDR1 SGHTA, CDR2 FQGTGA. As DNA, the CDR3 is TGTGCCAGCAGCTTAATTCCTCAGGCAAGGGGCGCGCAGTTCTTC. It codes for CASSLIPQARGAQFF.

This clonotype came up a few times. The CDR3 loop reads CSAKGQANQPQHF. CDR3 bases: TGCAGCGCGAAGGGGCAGGCTAATCAGCCCCAGCATTTT. The rearrangement uses TRBV20-1 and TRBJ1-5; tentative D call: TRBD1 (5 bases). The CDR3 sequence is 13 residues long. From germline, CDR1 is DFQATT and CDR2 SNEGSKA (reference sequence).

This clonotype showed up many times. Here the CDR3 reads CASSPSRVEKLFF. In DNA form, the CDR3 reads TGTGCCAGCAGCCCGTCGCGGGTAGAAAAACTGTTTTTT. This rearrangement joins TRBV3-1 to TRBJ1-4; D is unclear. V gave up 4 bases and J gave up 8 bases, with 11 bases separating them. The germline gives CDR1 LGHDT, CDR2 YNNKEL (reference sequence). The CDR3 consists of 13 residues.

This clonotype was picked up many times. The V gene is TRBV5-1, the J gene TRBJ2-7; no clear D gene. The germline V gene encodes CDR1 SGHRS and CDR2 YFSETQ. Trimming shortened V by 6 bases and J by 6 bases, and 13 bases separated the two germline ends. This CDR3 comprises 12 residues. For the CDR3, the DNA is TGCGCCAGCACCGCTCCGTCCCTCGAGCAGTACTTC. Residues: CASTAPSLEQYF.

This clonotype appeared a few times. The CDR3 DNA sequence: TGTGCCAGCAGCCCCGGACAGAGACTTAATGAAAAACTGTTTTTT. Amino acid sequence: CASSPGQRLNEKLFF. The chain combines TRBV9 with TRBJ1-4; TRBD1 might be the D (6 bases). Per germline, CDR1 SGDLS and CDR2 YYNGEE. With 4 bases removed from V and 4 bases from J, the gap between germline ends came to 14 bases. There are 15 residues in the CDR3.

This clonotype was seen more than once but under ten times. This sequence joins TRBV20-1 and TRBJ1-1; 8 nucleotides align to TRBD1. The CDR3 extends over 14 amino acids. Germline-derived CDR1 and CDR2 are DFQATT and SNEGSKA (reference sequence). Trimming at V came to 4 bases and at J to 5 bases, leaving 9 bases not matched to a gene. Here the CDR3 reads CSATLGTGGTEAFF. CDR3 DNA sequence: TGCAGTGCTACGCTCGGGACAGGTGGGACTGAAGCTTTCTTT.

This clonotype was counted only a few times. The chain employs TRBV7-6 and TRBJ1-1; D gene uncertain. Germline-derived CDR1 and CDR2 are SGHVS and FNYEAQ. This CDR3 comprises 15 residues. V was shortened by 4 bases and J by 4 bases, with 16 bases between the two germline ends. The CDR3 protein is CASSSKWGGSTEAFF. The DNA for the CDR3 is TGTGCCAGCAGCTCCAAATGGGGAGGTAGCACTGAAGCTTTCTTT.

The chain links TRBV2 to TRBJ2-4; 9 bases map to TRBD2. Germline loops: CDR1 SNHLY, CDR2 FYNNEI. With V trimmed by 6 bases and J by 5 bases, 5 bases remained unmatched. The CDR3 loop spans 14 amino acids. For the CDR3, the DNA is TGTGCCAGCAGGCGGAGACTAGCGGAAAACATTCAGTACTTC. Protein product: CASRRRLAENIQYF.

This clonotype was counted at least ten times. The chain employs TRBV2 and TRBJ1-1; D possibly corresponds to TRBD1 (6 bases). Germline V gene sequence: CDR1 SNHLY, CDR2 FYNNEI. V was clipped by 6 bases and J by 0 bases, with 20 bases between them. CDR3 size: 17 residues. CDR3 amino acids: CASSLLSGAVLNTEAFF. The CDR3 DNA is TGTGCCAGCAGCCTTCTCTCGGGGGCCGTTTTGAACACTGAAGCTTTCTTT.

This chain connects TRBV12-3 or TRBV12-4 to TRBJ1-5, with D possibly being TRBD1 (6 bases). Trimming cost V 5 bases and J 4 bases, with 15 bases left between them. The CDR3 runs 15 residues. The CDR3 region is CASSPRDTRNQPQHF. DNA of the CDR3: TGTGCCAGCAGTCCCCGGGACACCCGAAATCAGCCCCAGCATTTT.

The chain combines TRBV7-2 with TRBJ1-1; a weak D match, TRBD1 (6 bases). Germline V gene sequence: CDR1 SGHTA, CDR2 FQGNSA. The CDR3 loop spans 17 amino acids. The V end lost 1 base, the J end lost 0 bases, and 15 bases lay between the germline ends. Here the CDR3 reads CASSLVPLGALNTEAFF. The CDR3 DNA follows: TGTGCCAGCAGCTTAGTCCCCTTGGGGGCACTGAACACTGAAGCTTTCTTT.

This clonotype has more than one count but fewer than ten. The chain is built from TRBV29-1 and TRBJ2-7, with 8 bases matching TRBD2. Germline V gene data show CDR1 as SQVTM and CDR2 as ANQGSEA. V shed 6 bases, J shed 3 bases, and the junction held 4 bases outside the gene matches. This CDR3 has 12 residues. CDR3 protein: CSVARGGYEQYF. DNA for the CDR3: TGCAGCGTCGCCCGGGGGGGCTACGAGCAGTACTTC.

This clonotype was observed a few times. J is TRBJ2-5 and V is TRBV5-1, with TRBD2 matching over 7 bases. CDR1 is SGHRS and CDR2 is YFSETQ in the germline V gene. Unmatched junction bases numbered 6, after V lost 5 bases and J lost 2 bases. The CDR3 has 14 residues. The DNA for the CDR3 is TGCGCCAGCAGATCTCTAGCGGCGCAAGAGACCCAGTACTTC. Amino acid sequence: CASRSLAAQETQYF.

This clonotype has ten or more counts. The rearrangement uses TRBV29-1 and TRBJ2-5; D gene unclear. CDR3 size: 11 residues. Looked up from germline, CDR1 is SQVTM and CDR2 is ANQGSEA. V was clipped by 4 bases and J by 5 bases, with 8 bases between them. The CDR3 loop reads CSVGFGETQYF. In DNA form, the CDR3 reads TGCAGCGTTGGGTTTGGGGAGACCCAGTACTTC.

CDR3 nucleotides: TGTGCCACCGGCCTATATCCCGACAGCTATGGCTACACCTTC. Its protein product is CATGLYPDSYGYTF. The chain employs TRBV15 and TRBJ1-2; weak D call: TRBD1 (5 bases). The germline gives CDR1 LNHNV, CDR2 YYDKDF (reference sequence). Trimming pared 8 bases from V and 4 bases from J, leaving 17 bases between. The CDR3 runs 14 residues.

V is TRBV7-6 and J is TRBJ2-2; TRBD1 agrees at 7 bases. Germline loops: CDR1 SGHVS, CDR2 FNYEAQ. The J segment lost 6 bases and the V segment lost 5 bases, leaving 6 bases of the junction unmatched. The CDR3 is 14 residues long. The CDR3 protein is CASSQTGPPGELFF. Written as DNA, the CDR3 is TGTGCCAGCAGCCAGACAGGGCCCCCCGGGGAGCTGTTTTTT.

This clonotype has a handful of counts. V gene TRBV3-1 combines with J gene TRBJ2-3, with 8 nucleotides matching TRBD2. The germline gives CDR1 LGHDT, CDR2 YNNKEL (reference sequence). CDR3 length: 18 residues. With 1 base clipped from V and 2 bases from J, the junction kept 11 bases outside the gene matches. This CDR3 reads CASSQVPLAGDLTDTQYF. Here the CDR3 DNA reads TGTGCCAGCAGCCAAGTCCCCCTAGCGGGCGACCTCACAGATACGCAGTATTTT.